In its sample, the clone carrying this T cell receptor (beta chain) was seen a few times. From 5'RACE with constant-segment primers came TCR alpha and TCR beta cDNA libraries that carried sample barcodes and UMIs. TCRdb re-called the 5' RACE reads with MiXCR, one entry per CDR3 protein. The table lists 150,000 to 200,000 distinct CDR3 sequences, more than 9% of them singletons. Germline lookup yields CDR1 DFQATT and CDR2 SNEGSKA (reference sequence). The length of the CDR3 is 13 residues. V lost 4 bases, J lost 2 bases, and 10 bases lay in between. These data are taken from a study of T-cell memory formation after mild COVID-19.

This receptor was obtained from a man aged 18 to 30 who had mild COVID-19 (a few samples of this study predate the infection). Cell type and time point are not known. The genes are TRBV20-1 and TRBJ2-3; D gene unclear. The sequencing sample was made of PBMCs or a T cell subset sorted from them (not recorded which). The CDR3 loop is CSAKSKITDTQYF. DNA for the CDR3: TGCAGTGCTAAGAGCAAAATCACAGATACGCAGTATTTT.